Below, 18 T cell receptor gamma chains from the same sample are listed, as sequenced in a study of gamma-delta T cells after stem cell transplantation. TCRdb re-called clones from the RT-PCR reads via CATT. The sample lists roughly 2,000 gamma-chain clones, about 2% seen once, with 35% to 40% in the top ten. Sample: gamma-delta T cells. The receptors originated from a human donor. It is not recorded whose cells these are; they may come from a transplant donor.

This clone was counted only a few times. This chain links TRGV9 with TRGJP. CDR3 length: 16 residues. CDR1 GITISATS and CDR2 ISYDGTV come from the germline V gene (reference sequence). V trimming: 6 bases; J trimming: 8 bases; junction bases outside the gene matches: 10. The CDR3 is CALWRTQKLGKKIKVF. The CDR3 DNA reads TGTGCCTTGTGGAGAACCCAAAAGTTGGGCAAAAAAATCAAGGTATTT.

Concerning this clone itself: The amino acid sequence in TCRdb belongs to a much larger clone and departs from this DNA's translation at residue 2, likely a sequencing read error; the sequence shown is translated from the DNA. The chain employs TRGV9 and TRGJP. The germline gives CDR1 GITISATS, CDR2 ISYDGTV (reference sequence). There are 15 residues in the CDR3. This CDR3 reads CTLWDTELGKKIKVF. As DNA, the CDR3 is TGTACCTTGTGGGATACAGAGTTGGGCAAAAAAATCAAGGTATTT.

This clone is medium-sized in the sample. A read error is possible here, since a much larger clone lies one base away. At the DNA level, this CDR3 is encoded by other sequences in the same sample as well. The DNA of the CDR3 is TGTGCCTTGTGGGAGGTGTGGGAGTTGGGCAAAAAAATCAAGGTATTT. Protein sequence: CALWEVWELGKKIKVF. V gene TRGV9 combines with J gene TRGJP. Losses at the gene ends were 0 bases for V and 7 bases for J; bases not matched to a gene: 3. The CDR3 is 16 residues long. The germline gives CDR1 GITISATS, CDR2 ISYDGTV (reference sequence).

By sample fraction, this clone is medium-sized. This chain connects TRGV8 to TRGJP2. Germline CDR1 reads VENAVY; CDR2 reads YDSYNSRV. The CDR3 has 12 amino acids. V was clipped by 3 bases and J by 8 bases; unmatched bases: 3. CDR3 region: CATWDPDWIKTF. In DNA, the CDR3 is TGTGCCACCTGGGATCCCGATTGGATCAAGACGTTT.

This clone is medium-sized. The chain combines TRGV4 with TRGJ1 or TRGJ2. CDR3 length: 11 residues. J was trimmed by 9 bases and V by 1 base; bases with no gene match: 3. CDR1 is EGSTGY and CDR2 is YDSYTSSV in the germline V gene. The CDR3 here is CATWDGSKKLF. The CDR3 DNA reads TGTGCCACCTGGGATGGATCTAAGAAACTCTTT.

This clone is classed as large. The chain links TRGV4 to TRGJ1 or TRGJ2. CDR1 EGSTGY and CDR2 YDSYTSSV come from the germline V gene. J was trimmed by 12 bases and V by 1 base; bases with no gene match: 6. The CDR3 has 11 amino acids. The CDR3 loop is CATWDGGGKLF. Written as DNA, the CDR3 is TGTGCCACCTGGGATGGTGGGGGGAAACTCTTT.

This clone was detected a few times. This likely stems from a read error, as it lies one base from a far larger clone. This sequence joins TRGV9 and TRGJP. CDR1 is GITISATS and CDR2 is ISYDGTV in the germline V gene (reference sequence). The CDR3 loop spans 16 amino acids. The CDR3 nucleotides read TGTGCCTTGCGGGAGGTGCAAGAGTTGGGCAAAAAAATCAAGGTATTT. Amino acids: CALREVQELGKKIKVF.

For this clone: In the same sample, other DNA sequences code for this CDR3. Here the CDR3 DNA reads TGTGCCTTGTGGGAGGTGGACGGCGGGGAGTTGGGCAAAAAAATCAAGGTATTT. Translation gives CALWEVDGGELGKKIKVF. V gene TRGV9 combines with J gene TRGJP. Germline trimming cut 0 bases from V and 7 bases from J; bases unmatched to any gene: 9. This CDR3 spans 18 amino acids. Germline CDR1 GITISATS, CDR2 ISYDGTV (reference sequence).

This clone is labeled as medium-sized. CDR3 in DNA: TGTGCCACCTGGGACGGGGGAGCTAGTCATTATAAGAAACTCTTT. Protein product: CATWDGGASHYKKLF. The V call is TRGV2, the J call TRGJ1 or TRGJ2. CDR1 is EGSNGY and CDR2 is YDSYNSKV in the germline V gene. With V trimmed by 0 bases and J by 5 bases, 10 bases remained unmatched. The CDR3 contains 15 residues.

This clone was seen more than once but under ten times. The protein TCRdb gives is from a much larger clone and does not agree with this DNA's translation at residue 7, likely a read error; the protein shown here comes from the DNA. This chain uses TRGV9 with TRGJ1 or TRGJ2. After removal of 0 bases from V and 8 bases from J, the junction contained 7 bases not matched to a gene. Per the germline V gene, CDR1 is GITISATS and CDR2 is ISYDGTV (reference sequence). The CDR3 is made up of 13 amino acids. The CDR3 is CALWEVRGNKKLF. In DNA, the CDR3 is TGTGCCTTGTGGGAGGTGCGGGGGAATAAGAAACTCTTT.

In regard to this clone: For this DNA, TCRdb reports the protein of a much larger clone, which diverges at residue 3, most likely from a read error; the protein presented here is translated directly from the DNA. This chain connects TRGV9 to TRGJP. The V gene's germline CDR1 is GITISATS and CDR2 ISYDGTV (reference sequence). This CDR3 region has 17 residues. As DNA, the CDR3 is TGTGCCTCGTGGGAGGTGCAAAAAGAGTTGGGCAAAAAAATCAAGGTATTT. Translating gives CASWEVQKELGKKIKVF.

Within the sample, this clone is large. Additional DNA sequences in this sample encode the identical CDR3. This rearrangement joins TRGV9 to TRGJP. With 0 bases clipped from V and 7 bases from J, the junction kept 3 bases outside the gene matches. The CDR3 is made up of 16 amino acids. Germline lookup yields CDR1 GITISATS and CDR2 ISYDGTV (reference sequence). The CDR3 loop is CALWEVGELGKKIKVF. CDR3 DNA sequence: TGTGCCTTGTGGGAGGTGGGGGAGTTGGGCAAAAAAATCAAGGTATTT.

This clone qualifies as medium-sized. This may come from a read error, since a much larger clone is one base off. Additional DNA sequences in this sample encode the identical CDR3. The CDR3 here is CALWEAELGKKIKVF. CDR3 nucleotides: TGTGCCTTGTGGGAGGCGGAGTTGGGCAAAAAAATCAAGGTATTT. This chain connects TRGV9 to TRGJP. The CDR3 extends over 15 amino acids. The germline V gene encodes CDR1 GITISATS and CDR2 ISYDGTV (reference sequence). V lost 2 bases to trimming and J lost 7 bases; unmatched junction nucleotides: 2.

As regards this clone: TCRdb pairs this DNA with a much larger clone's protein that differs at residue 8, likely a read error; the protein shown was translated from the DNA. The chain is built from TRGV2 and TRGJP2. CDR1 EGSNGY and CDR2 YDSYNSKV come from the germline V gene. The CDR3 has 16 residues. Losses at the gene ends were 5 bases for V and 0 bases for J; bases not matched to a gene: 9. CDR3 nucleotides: TGTGCCACCTGGGGCAGGGGGGATAGTAGTGATTGGATCAAGACGTTT. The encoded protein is CATWGRGDSSDWIKTF.

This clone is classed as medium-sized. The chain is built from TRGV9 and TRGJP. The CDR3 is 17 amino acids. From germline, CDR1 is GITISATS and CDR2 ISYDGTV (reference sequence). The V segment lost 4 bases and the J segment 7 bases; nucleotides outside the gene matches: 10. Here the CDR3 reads CALWDLSSELGKKIKVF. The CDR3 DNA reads TGTGCCTTGTGGGATTTGTCATCCGAGTTGGGCAAAAAAATCAAGGTATTT.

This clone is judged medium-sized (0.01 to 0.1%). CDR3 in amino acids: CATWENYYKKLF. The DNA for the CDR3 is TGTGCCACCTGGGAAAATTATTATAAGAAACTCTTT. The chain combines TRGV8 with TRGJ1 or TRGJ2. Trimming removed 4 bases from V and 1 base from J; junction bases left unmatched: 1. CDR3 length equals 12 residues. CDR1 is VENAVY, CDR2 YDSYNSRV, per germline.

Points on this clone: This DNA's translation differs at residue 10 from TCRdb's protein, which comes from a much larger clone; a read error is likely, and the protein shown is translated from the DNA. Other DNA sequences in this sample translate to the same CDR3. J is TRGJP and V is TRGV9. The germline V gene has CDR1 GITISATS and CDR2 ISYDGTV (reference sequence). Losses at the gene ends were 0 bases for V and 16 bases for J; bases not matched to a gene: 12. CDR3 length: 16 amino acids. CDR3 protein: CALWEVQELDKKIKVF. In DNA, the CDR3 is TGTGCCTTGTGGGAGGTGCAAGAGTTGGATAAAAAAATCAAGGTATTT.

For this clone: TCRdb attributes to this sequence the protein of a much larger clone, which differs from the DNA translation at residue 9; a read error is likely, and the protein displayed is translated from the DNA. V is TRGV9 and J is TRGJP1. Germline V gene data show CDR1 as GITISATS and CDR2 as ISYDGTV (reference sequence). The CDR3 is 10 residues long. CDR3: CALWARFKLF. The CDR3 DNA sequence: TGTGCCTTGTGGGCAAGGTTCAAGCTATTT.